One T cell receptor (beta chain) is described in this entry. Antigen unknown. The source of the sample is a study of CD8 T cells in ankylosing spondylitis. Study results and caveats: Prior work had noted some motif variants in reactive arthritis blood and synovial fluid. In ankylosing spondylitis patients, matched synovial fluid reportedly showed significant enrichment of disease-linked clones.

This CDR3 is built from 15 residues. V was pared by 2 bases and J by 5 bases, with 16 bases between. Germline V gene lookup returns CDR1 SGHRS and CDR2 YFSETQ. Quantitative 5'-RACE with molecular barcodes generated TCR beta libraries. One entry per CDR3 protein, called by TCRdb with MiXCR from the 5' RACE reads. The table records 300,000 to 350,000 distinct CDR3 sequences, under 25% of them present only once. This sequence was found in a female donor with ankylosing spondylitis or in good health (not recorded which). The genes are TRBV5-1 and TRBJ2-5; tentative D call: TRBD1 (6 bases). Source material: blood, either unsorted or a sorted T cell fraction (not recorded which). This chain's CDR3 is CASSFSAGDRETQYF. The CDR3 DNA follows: TGCGCCAGCAGCTTTTCGGCAGGGGATCGGGAGACCCAGTACTTC.